This T cell receptor beta chain was sequenced in a study of PD-1 blockade in classical Hodgkin lymphoma. This table comes from immunoSEQ multiplex PCR, and its TCRdb copy is limited to in-frame clones, with some not included. This sample has around 13,000 clones, with 92% found just once. The germline gives CDR1 SGHVS, CDR2 FQNEAQ. V was cut by 1 base and J by 0 bases, with 6 bases left in between. The CDR3 sequence is 14 residues long. In every patient, relapse followed autologous stem cell transplantation, while exposure to brentuximab vedotin differed. The gene calls are TRBV7-8 and TRBJ2-5; no clear D gene. The source was peripheral blood mononuclear cells (PBMCs), collected at baseline. This TCR was recovered from a human donor with classical Hodgkin lymphoma. The CDR3 sequence is CASSLVGNQETQYF. CDR3 nucleotides: TGTGCCAGCAGCTTAGTGGGCAACCAAGAGACCCAGTACTTC. The full variable domain, completed using reference TRBV7-8 and TRBJ2-5, is GAGVSQSPRYKVAKRGQDVALRCDPISGHVSLFWYQQALGQGPEFLTYFQNEAQLDKSGLPSDRFFAERPEGSVSTLKIQRTQQEDSAVYLCASSLVGNQETQYFGPGTRLLVL.